The T cell receptor beta chain under discussion was sequenced for a study of regulatory T cells in long-lasting Graves disease. Study as a whole: Graves' cases, newly diagnosed, had used antithyroid drugs under 3 months.

This clonotype was detected a few times. Specified time point: newly diagnosed GD, antithyroid drugs for less than 3 months. The authors made the TCR library using RNA they extracted from PBMCs. In this cohort, patients came from an endocrinology department located in Xi'an, China. Investigators prepared the TCR beta libraries by applying iRepertoire HTBI primers and Arm-PCR of CDR3 regions. In TCRdb, the multiplex PCR reads were re-called with MiXCR into one record per CDR3 protein. The sample carries more than 450,000 distinct CDR3 sequences, more than 10% recorded once. These data were also filed under a second study, of T cells in Graves' hyperthyroidism and ophthalmopathy.

The material sequenced was peripheral blood mononuclear cells (PBMCs), taken at new diagnosis, from a patient treated with antithyroid drugs. This sequence was found in a woman in her 30s with Graves disease.

CDR3 DNA: TGCAGCGTGACGTCGACCAGGACAGATACGCAGTATTTT. Its translation: CSVTSTRTDTQYF. This chain uses TRBV29-1 with TRBJ2-3; D gene ambiguous. This CDR3 is built from 13 residues. The germline gives CDR1 SQVTM, CDR2 ANQGSEA. Trimming pared 6 bases from V and 3 bases from J, leaving 13 bases between.